The 22 T cell receptor beta chains reported below all come from one sample, sequenced in a study of cytomegalovirus exposure and HLA in healthy donors. The PCR ran on 60 Vbeta and 13 Jbeta primers. TCRdb's table, derived via immunoSEQ multiplex PCR, lists solely in-frame clones and lacks some. The profile covers approximately 120,000 clones, with around 81% appearing a single time and roughly 2.2% taken by the ten largest. Sequences were obtained from PBMCs. The receptors stem from a woman aged 25 to 39 in good health and CMV-seronegative.

The V gene is TRBV2, the J gene TRBJ2-7; 9 bases are shared with TRBD1. The CDR3 has 16 residues. With 3 bases clipped from V and 0 bases from J, the junction kept 6 bases outside the gene matches. Germline CDR1 is SNHLY and CDR2 is FYNNEI. CDR3 nucleotides: TGTGCCAGCAGTGACCCGGGACAGGGCTCCTCCTACGAGCAGTACTTC. Its protein is CASSDPGQGSSYEQYF.

The gene calls are TRBV7-7 and TRBJ2-1; D is unresolved. V dropped 0 bases and J dropped 8 bases, with 11 bases sitting between them. The germline CDR1 and CDR2 sequences are SSHAT and FNYEAQ (reference sequence). The CDR3 has 14 amino acids. CDR3: CASSLAAPTDEQFF. DNA for the CDR3: TGTGCCAGCAGCTTAGCTGCCCCCACGGATGAGCAGTTCTTC.

This clone was seen a few times. The chain's CDR3 is CASSQAPDSARNEQYF. The CDR3 region has the DNA TGTGCCAGCAGCCAAGCCCCGGACTCTGCGAGAAACGAGCAGTACTTC. The chain carries TRBV7-9 and TRBJ2-7; weak D call: TRBD2 (5 bases). This CDR3 contains 16 residues. Between the trimmed V and J ends, which lost 5 bases and 5 bases, there was a span of 22 bases. Germline V gene lookup returns CDR1 SEHNR and CDR2 FQNEAQ (reference sequence).

V is TRBV19 and J is TRBJ2-3; 14 nucleotides agree with TRBD2. The germline V gene has CDR1 LNHDA and CDR2 SQIVND (reference sequence). CDR3 length equals 18 residues. Trimming at V came to 4 bases and at J to 4 bases, leaving 10 bases not matched to a gene. This CDR3 reads CASSRLAGGGIWADTQYF. The CDR3 nucleotides are TGTGCCAGTAGTAGACTAGCGGGGGGGGGAATTTGGGCAGATACGCAGTATTTT.

The chain is built from TRBV29-1 and TRBJ2-7; 15 nucleotides agree with TRBD2. The trim removed 1 base at V and 7 bases at J, leaving 5 bases unmatched. This CDR3 is built from 15 residues. Germline V gene lookup returns CDR1 SQVTM and CDR2 ANQGSEA. CDR3 loop: CSVEVGLAGGGEQYF. The CDR3 DNA reads as TGCAGCGTTGAAGTAGGACTAGCGGGAGGGGGGGAGCAGTACTTC.

For this clone: Other DNA sequences of this sample code for an identical CDR3. The chain couples TRBV7-2 to TRBJ1-5, with no clear D. Germline CDR1 and CDR2: SGHTA and FQGNSA. Trimming removed 6 bases from V and 2 bases from J, with 11 bases in between. The length of the CDR3 is 14 residues. Written as DNA, the CDR3 is TGTGCCAGCAGTCGAACTAGGGGCAATCAGCCCCAGCATTTT. Amino acids: CASSRTRGNQPQHF.

The chain uses TRBV5-1 and TRBJ1-1; TRBD1 matches 8 bases. Trimming took 1 base from V and 4 from J; bases not matched to a gene: 9. The CDR3 is 16 amino acids. The germline gives CDR1 SGHRS, CDR2 YFSETQ. The CDR3 DNA follows: TGCGCCAGCAGCTTGTCGGACAGGGCCCCCTCCACTGAAGCTTTCTTT. It yields the protein CASSLSDRAPSTEAFF. Complete variable domain (other parts from reference TRBV5-1 and TRBJ1-1): KAGVTQTPRYLIKTRGQQVTLSCSPISGHRSVSWYQQTPGQGLQFLFEYFSETQRNKGNFPGRFSGRQFSNSRSEMNVSTLELGDSALYLCASSLSDRAPSTEAFFGQGTRLTVV.

The V call is TRBV9, the J call TRBJ2-3, with D possibly matching TRBD1 (6 bases). V lost 4 bases to trimming and J lost 2 bases, with 11 bases between them. CDR3 size: 14 residues. Germline values: CDR1 SGDLS, CDR2 YYNGEE. CDR3 sequence: CASSLRDITDTQYF. The CDR3 DNA reads as TGTGCCAGCAGCCTCCGGGACATCACAGATACGCAGTATTTT. The complete variable domain, with remaining parts taken from reference TRBV9 and TRBJ2-3, reads DSGVTQTPKHLITATGQRVTLRCSPRSGDLSVYWYQQSLDQGLQFLIQYYNGEERAKGNILERFSAQQFPDLHSELNLSSLELGDSALYFCASSLRDITDTQYFGPGTRLTVL.

The gene calls are TRBV7-3 and TRBJ2-3; 7 positions agree with TRBD2. V trimming: 5 bases; J trimming: 5 bases; junction bases outside the gene matches: 10. The CDR3 loop spans 15 amino acids. Per germline, CDR1 SGHTA and CDR2 FQGTGA. CDR3 in amino acids: CASSGGLGGRDTQYF. DNA of the CDR3: TGTGCCAGCAGCGGCGGGTTGGGCGGGAGAGATACGCAGTATTTT.

The genes are TRBV9 and TRBJ2-1, with 10 bases identical to TRBD2. V lost 5 bases to trimming and J lost 9 bases; unmatched junction nucleotides: 20. The CDR3 is 18 amino acids. The germline CDR1 and CDR2 sequences are SGDLS and YYNGEE. CDR3 nucleotide sequence: TGTGCCAGCAGTTGGGGGGAACCCTTTAGCGGGAGGTGGGGTGAGCAGTTCTTC. This sequence encodes CASSWGEPFSGRWGEQFF.

The rearrangement uses TRBV28 and TRBJ1-3; D might be TRBD1 (6 bases). The CDR3 loop spans 14 amino acids. V shed 2 bases and J shed 2 bases, with 7 bases lying between them. Germline V gene sequence: CDR1 MDHEN, CDR2 SYDVKM. The CDR3 spells CASSLAGAGNTIYF. The CDR3 nucleotides read TGTGCCAGCAGTTTAGCAGGGGCTGGAAACACCATATATTTT. The full variable domain, rest sourced from reference TRBV28 and TRBJ1-3, is DVKVTQSSRYLVKRTGEKVFLECVQDMDHENMFWYRQDPGLGLRLIYFSYDVKMKEKGDIPEGYSVSREKKERFSLILESASTNQTSMYLCASSLAGAGNTIYFGEGSWLTVV.

The V gene is TRBV7-7, the J gene TRBJ2-5; TRBD2 agrees at 10 bases. The CDR3 is 15 amino acids. Germline CDR1 reads SSHAT; CDR2 reads FNYEAQ (reference sequence). The chain's CDR3 is CASGRLAGDMQTQYF. DNA of the CDR3: TGTGCTAGCGGACGTCTAGCGGGAGACATGCAGACCCAGTACTTC. The full variable domain, with the rest looked up from reference TRBV7-7 and TRBJ2-5, is GAGVSQSPRYKVTKRGQDVTLRCDPISSHATLYWYQQALGQGPEFLTYFNYEAQPDKSGLPSDRFSAERPEGSISTLTIQRTEQRDSAMYRCASGRLAGDMQTQYFGPGTRLLVL.

The rearrangement joins TRBV7-2 to TRBJ1-6, with D tentatively TRBD1 (5 bases). This CDR3 is 16 amino acids long. The V end lost 2 bases, the J end lost 6 bases, and 14 bases lay between the germline ends. CDR1 and CDR2 (germline): SGHTA, FQGNSA. The CDR3 loop is CASSLRGGFTNSPLHF. CDR3 coding DNA: TGTGCCAGCAGCTTACGGGGGGGGTTTACTAATTCACCCCTCCACTTT.

The chain carries TRBV2 and TRBJ1-4, with TRBD1 as a possible D gene (5 bases). The CDR3 totals 15 residues. V lost 7 bases and J lost 1, with 13 bases in between. CDR1 and CDR2 from the germline V gene are SNHLY and FYNNEI. This CDR3 reads CASKGSGQTNEKLFF. The DNA for the CDR3 is TGTGCCAGCAAGGGGTCTGGACAAACTAATGAAAAACTGTTTTTT.

The chain joins TRBV28 to TRBJ2-2; unclear D gene. Germline V gene lookup returns CDR1 MDHEN and CDR2 SYDVKM. The V gene lost 2 bases and the J gene lost 1 base, with 8 bases spanning the gap. This CDR3 has 15 residues. CDR3 sequence: CASSLMVLNTGELFF. The CDR3 DNA is TGTGCCAGCAGTTTAATGGTACTGAACACCGGGGAGCTGTTTTTT.

The chain links TRBV6-5 to TRBJ1-5; D call uncertain. V lost 6 bases and J 0 bases, leaving 12 bases between the germline ends. Germline V lookup: CDR1 MNHEY, CDR2 SVGAGI. The CDR3 loop spans 15 amino acids. The CDR3 is CASRSGINSNQPQHF. In DNA form, the CDR3 reads TGTGCCAGCAGGTCAGGCATTAATAGCAATCAGCCCCAGCATTTT.

V gene TRBV6-5 combines with J gene TRBJ2-2; D possibly corresponds to TRBD1 (6 bases). V lost 6 bases to trimming and J lost 6 bases, with 14 bases between them. Germline CDR1 reads MNHEY; CDR2 reads SVGAGI. This CDR3 is 14 amino acids long. The CDR3 nucleotides read TGTGCCAGCAGGAAAACAGGGTTTGCCGGGGAGCTGTTTTTT. Translated: CASRKTGFAGELFF.

This clone was observed once. This sequence joins TRBV28 and TRBJ1-2, with unresolved D. V was clipped by 2 bases and J by 2 bases, with 6 bases between them. The germline gives CDR1 MDHEN, CDR2 SYDVKM. The CDR3 length is 13 residues. The CDR3 DNA sequence: TGTGCCAGCAGTTTAGGGCTGAACTATGGCTACACCTTC. Its protein is CASSLGLNYGYTF.

This chain joins TRBV10-3 and TRBJ2-7; the D gene is possibly TRBD1 (6 bases). V lost 0 bases and J 0 bases, leaving 6 bases between the germline ends. Germline V lookup: CDR1 ENHRY, CDR2 SYGVKD. There are 14 residues in the CDR3. The CDR3 is CAISESGGSYEQYF. The CDR3 bases are TGTGCCATCAGTGAGTCAGGGGGCTCCTACGAGCAGTACTTC.

The chain carries TRBV19 and TRBJ1-1; 8 nucleotides line up with TRBD1. The CDR3 length is 12 residues. V shed 6 bases, J shed 9 bases, and the junction held 6 bases outside the gene matches. Germline assignment: CDR1 LNHDA and CDR2 SQIVND (reference sequence). The CDR3 bases are TGTGCCAGTAGCCAAGCCAGGGGGCAAGCTTTCTTT. It is translated as CASSQARGQAFF.

In this sample, this clone turned up a few times. The chain combines TRBV7-9 with TRBJ1-1; D uncertain. Trimming removed 3 bases from V and 6 bases from J, with 8 bases in between. Germline V gene sequence: CDR1 SEHNR, CDR2 FQNEAQ (reference sequence). This CDR3 spans 12 amino acids. The CDR3 region is CASSFHTAEAFF. CDR3 nucleotides: TGTGCCAGCAGCTTCCATACGGCTGAAGCTTTCTTT.

The chain has TRBV5-8 and TRBJ1-2, with D tentatively TRBD1 (5 bases). Trimming left V 7 bases short and J 3 bases short, with 16 bases between. This CDR3 is 14 amino acids long. The germline CDR1 and CDR2 sequences are SGHTS and YDEGEE. The CDR3 loop reads CASFGEGYDYGYTF. In nucleotides, the CDR3 is TGTGCCAGCTTTGGGGAGGGGTATGACTATGGCTACACCTTC.